The sequence of this T cell receptor (beta chain) was determined in a study of OX40 agonist ivuxolimab in advanced cancers. Looking at the study overall: Ivuxolimab was a fully human IgG2 agonistic monoclonal antibody targeting the costimulatory receptor OX40 (CD134). Intravenous ivuxolimab was administered to patients every 2 weeks at six dose levels: 0.01, 0.1, 0.3, 1.5, 3 and 10 mg/kg. Of the approximately 50 patients in dose escalation, some 20 had hepatocellular carcinoma, roughly 15 had melanoma, 9 had renal cell carcinoma and 9 had head and neck cancer. The dose-escalation cohort was around 84% male with a mean age of approximately 60 years, ranging from about 20 to 85. Patients were allowed to have had prior anti-PD-1, anti-PD-L1 or anti-CTLA-4 therapy, and 40% to 45% of the dose-escalation patients had been treated with checkpoint inhibitors. Partial responses occurred in three dose-escalation patients, of whom one had hepatocellular carcinoma and two had cutaneous melanoma. Peripheral TCRbeta sequencing was intended to test whether TCR sequence diversity was altered and clonal T-cell expansion was caused by ivuxolimab. The paper reports the monotherapy dose-escalation portion (N of about 47 patients) of the phase I ivuxolimab trial. What the authors observed across the whole study: Clonal expansion of both CD4+ and CD8+ blood T cells was observed from baseline to week 6 at doses 0.1 to 3.0 mg/kg. Low levels of normalized T-cell clonal expansion were also seen in some nonresponding patients. The antigen specificity of the clonally expanded peripheral T cells was not determined. Partial responders in the 0.1-3.0 mg/kg groups had among the lowest normalized peripheral clonal expansion, especially among CD8+ T cells. After ivuxolimab, expanded clones were on average more numerous among CD8+ T cells than among CD4+ T cells.

The trial excluded patients who had a history of autoimmune disease or were on systemic immunosuppression. Peripheral blood for TCR sequencing was drawn from every dose cohort at baseline, at cycle 4 day 1 and at cycle 7 day 1. Samples were obtained from an open-label, multicenter, first-in-human phase I dose-escalation trial of ivuxolimab. Adults with locally advanced or metastatic melanoma, renal cell, hepatocellular, or head and neck squamous cell carcinoma were enrolled in the trial. CD4+ and CD8+ T cells were sorted separately from peripheral blood before TCR sequencing. For sequencing of the TCRbeta CDR3 region, genomic DNA was extracted from the sorted cells. The immunoSEQ Assay was used to sequence the TCRbeta CDR3 regions. The clones in this table, taken by TCRdb from immuneACCESS, are in-frame only. Not every clone is retained; where verified, under half of the shortfall comes from an unresolved V gene, and the cause of the rest is unknown. This sample is represented by about 46,000 clones; over 65% of them were singletons. Jointly, the top ten make up 1.5% to 2% of the sample.

The CDR3 runs 13 amino acids, cysteine and phenylalanine included. The DNA shown is the 39-base CDR3, in frame from base 1. Via the germline V gene, CDR1 is MNHEY and CDR2 SVGAGI. Trimming costs V 1 base and J 7 bases, and their ends lie 11 bases apart. A word on this clone: Its target antigen remains unknown. Qualities for individual bases were not recorded, and no much larger clone is one base off.

Source: CD4+ or CD8+ T cells sorted from blood, taken in a trial of the OX40 agonist ivuxolimab. The receptor chain draws on TRBV6-5 and TRBJ2-7; the D gene is perhaps TRBD1, on 5 matching bases. The sequence came from an adult with an advanced solid tumor such as melanoma, head and neck, liver or kidney cancer. At the DNA level, the sequence is TGTGCCAGCAGTTACTTGAACCAGGGAGAGCAGTACTTC. Its product reads: CASSYLNQGEQYF.